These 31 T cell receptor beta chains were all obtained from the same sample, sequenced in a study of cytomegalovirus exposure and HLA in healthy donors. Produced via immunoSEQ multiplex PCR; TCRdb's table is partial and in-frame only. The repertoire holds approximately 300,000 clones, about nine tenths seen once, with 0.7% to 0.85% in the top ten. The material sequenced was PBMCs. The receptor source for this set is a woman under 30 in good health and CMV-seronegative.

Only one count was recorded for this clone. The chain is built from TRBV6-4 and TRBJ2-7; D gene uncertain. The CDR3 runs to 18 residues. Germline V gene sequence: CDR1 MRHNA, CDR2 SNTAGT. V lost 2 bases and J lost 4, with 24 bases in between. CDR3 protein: CASSDVSVYRGCLYEQYF. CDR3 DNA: TGTGCCAGCAGTGACGTGTCAGTTTATAGAGGTTGTCTTTACGAGCAGTACTTC.

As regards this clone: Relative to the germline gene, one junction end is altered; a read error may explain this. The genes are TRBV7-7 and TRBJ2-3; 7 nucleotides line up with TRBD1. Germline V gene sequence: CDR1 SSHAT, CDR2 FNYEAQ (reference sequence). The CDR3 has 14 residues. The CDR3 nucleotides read TGTGCTAGCAGCCGGGACAGCCTTACAGATACGCAGTATTTT. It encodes CASSRDSLTDTQYF.

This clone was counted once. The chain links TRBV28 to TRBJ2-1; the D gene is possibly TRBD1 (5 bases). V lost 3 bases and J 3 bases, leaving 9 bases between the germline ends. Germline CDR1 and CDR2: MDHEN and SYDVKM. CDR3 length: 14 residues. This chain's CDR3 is CASSFRQSYNEQFF. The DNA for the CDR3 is TGTGCCAGCAGTTTCAGACAGAGCTACAATGAGCAGTTCTTC.

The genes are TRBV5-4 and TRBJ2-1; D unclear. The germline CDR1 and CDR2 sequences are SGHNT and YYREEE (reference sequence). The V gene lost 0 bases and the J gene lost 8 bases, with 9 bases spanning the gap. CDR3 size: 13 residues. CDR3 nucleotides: TGTGCCAGCAGCTTGGTCGGTATGGATGAGCAGTTCTTC. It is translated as CASSLVGMDEQFF.

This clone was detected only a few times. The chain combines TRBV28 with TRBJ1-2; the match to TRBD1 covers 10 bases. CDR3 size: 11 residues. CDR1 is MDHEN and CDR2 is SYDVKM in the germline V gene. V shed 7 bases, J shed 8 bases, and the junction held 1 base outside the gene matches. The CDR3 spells CASTGQGGYTF. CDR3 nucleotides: TGTGCCAGCACGGGACAGGGGGGCTACACCTTC.

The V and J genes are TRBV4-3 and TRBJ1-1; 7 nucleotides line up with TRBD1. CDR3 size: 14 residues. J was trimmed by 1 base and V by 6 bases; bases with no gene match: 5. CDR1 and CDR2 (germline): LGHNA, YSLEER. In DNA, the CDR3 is TGCGCCAGCAGAGAACAGGGGAAGAACACTGAAGCTTTCTTT. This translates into CASREQGKNTEAFF.

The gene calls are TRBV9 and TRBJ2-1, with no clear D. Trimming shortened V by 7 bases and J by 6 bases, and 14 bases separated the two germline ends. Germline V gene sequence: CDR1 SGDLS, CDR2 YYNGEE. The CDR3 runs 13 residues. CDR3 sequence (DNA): TGTGCCAGCTCCTCTGCCGGGTTCAATGAGCAGTTCTTC. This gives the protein CASSSAGFNEQFF. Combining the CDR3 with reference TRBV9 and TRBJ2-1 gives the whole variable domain DSGVTQTPKHLITATGQRVTLRCSPRSGDLSVYWYQQSLDQGLQFLIQYYNGEERAKGNILERFSAQQFPDLHSELNLSSLELGDSALYFCASSSAGFNEQFFGPGTRLTVL.

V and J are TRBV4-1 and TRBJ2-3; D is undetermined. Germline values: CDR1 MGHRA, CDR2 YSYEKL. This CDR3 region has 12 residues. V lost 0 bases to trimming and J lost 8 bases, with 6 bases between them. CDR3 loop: CASSQDLSTQYF. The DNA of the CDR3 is TGCGCCAGCAGCCAAGATCTAAGTACGCAGTATTTT.

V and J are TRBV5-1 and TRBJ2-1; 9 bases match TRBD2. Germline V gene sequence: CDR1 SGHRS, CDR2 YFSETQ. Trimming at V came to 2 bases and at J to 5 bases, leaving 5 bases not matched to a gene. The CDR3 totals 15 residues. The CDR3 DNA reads TGCGCCAGCAGCTTACTAGCGGGTGGGGACAATGAGCAGTTCTTC. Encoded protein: CASSLLAGGDNEQFF.

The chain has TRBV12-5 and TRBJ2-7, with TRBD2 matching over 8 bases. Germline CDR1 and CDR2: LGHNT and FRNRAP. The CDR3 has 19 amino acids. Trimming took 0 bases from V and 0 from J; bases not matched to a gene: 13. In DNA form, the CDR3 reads TGTGCTAGTGGTTTGGTACGAGGGCTAGCGGGTCGTCTCTCCTACGAGCAGTACTTC. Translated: CASGLVRGLAGRLSYEQYF.

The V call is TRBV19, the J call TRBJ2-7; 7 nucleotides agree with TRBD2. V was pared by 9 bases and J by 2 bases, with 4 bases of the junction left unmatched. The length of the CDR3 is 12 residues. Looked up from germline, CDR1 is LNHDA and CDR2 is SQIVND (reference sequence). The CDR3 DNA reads TGTGCCAGCTCTAGCGGTACCTACGAGCAGTACTTC. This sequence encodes CASSSGTYEQYF. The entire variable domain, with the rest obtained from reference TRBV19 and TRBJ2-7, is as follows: DGGITQSPKYLFRKEGQNVTLSCEQNLNHDAMYWYRQDPGQGLRLIYYSQIVNDFQKGDIAEGYSVSREKKESFPLTVTSAQKNPTAFYLCASSSGTYEQYFGPGTRLTVT.

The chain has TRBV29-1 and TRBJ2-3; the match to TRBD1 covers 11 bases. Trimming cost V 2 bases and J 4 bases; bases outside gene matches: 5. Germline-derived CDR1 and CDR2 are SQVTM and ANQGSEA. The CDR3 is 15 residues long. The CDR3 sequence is CSVEPDRGLSDTQYF. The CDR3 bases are TGCAGCGTTGAACCGGACAGGGGGCTTTCAGATACGCAGTATTTT.

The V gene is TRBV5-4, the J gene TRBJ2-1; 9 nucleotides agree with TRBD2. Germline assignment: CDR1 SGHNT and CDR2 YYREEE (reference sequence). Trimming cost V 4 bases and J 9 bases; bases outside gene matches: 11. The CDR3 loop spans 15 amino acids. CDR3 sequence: CASSHMTSGPTEQFF. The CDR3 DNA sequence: TGTGCCAGCAGCCACATGACTAGCGGACCCACTGAGCAGTTCTTC.

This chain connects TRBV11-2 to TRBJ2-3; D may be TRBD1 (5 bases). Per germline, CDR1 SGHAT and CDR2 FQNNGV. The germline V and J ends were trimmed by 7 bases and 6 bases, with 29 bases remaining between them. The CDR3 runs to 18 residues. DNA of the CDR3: TGTGCCAGCATCCCGGCGGTAAGGCAGGACACGGGCGCGGATACGCAGTATTTT. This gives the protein CASIPAVRQDTGADTQYF.

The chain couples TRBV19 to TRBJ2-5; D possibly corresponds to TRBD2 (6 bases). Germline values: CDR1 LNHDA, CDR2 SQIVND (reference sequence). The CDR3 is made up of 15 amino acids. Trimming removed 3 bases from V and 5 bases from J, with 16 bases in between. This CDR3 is CASSMVAGTGETQYF. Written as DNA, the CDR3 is TGTGCCAGTAGTATGGTTGCGGGGACCGGGGAGACCCAGTACTTC.

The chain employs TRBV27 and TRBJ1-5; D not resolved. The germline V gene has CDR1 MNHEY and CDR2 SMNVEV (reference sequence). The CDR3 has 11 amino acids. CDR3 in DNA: TGTGGGTCGGGAAGGGATCAGCCCCAGCATTTT. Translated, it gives CGSGRDQPQHF.

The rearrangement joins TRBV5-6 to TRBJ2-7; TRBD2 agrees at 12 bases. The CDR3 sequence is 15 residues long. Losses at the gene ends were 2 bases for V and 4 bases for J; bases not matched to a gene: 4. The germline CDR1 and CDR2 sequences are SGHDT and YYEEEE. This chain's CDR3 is CASSFGLAGGYEQYF. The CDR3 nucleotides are TGTGCCAGCAGCTTCGGGCTAGCGGGAGGGTACGAGCAGTACTTC. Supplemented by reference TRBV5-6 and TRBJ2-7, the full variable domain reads DAGVTQSPTHLIKTRGQQVTLRCSPKSGHDTVSWYQQALGQGPQFIFQYYEEEERQRGNFPDRFSGHQFPNYSSELNVNALLLGDSALYLCASSFGLAGGYEQYFGPGTRLTVT.

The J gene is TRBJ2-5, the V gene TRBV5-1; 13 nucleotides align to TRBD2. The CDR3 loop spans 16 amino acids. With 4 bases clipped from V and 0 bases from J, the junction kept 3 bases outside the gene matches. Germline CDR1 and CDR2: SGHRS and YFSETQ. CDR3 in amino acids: CASSRGTSGNQETQYF. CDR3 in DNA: TGCGCCAGCAGCCGAGGGACTAGCGGGAACCAAGAGACCCAGTACTTC.

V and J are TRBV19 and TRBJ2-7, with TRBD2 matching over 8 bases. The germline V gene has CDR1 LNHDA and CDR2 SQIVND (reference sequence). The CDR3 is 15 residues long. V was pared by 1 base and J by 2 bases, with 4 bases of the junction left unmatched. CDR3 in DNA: TGTGCCAGTAGTATAGCTCCGACTAGCGCCTACGAGCAGTACTTC. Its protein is CASSIAPTSAYEQYF.

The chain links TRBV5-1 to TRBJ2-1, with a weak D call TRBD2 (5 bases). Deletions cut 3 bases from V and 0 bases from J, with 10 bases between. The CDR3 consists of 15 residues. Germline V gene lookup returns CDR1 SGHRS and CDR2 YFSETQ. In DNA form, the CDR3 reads TGCGCCAGCAGCTCGAACGCGGGCTCCTACAATGAGCAGTTCTTC. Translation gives CASSSNAGSYNEQFF.

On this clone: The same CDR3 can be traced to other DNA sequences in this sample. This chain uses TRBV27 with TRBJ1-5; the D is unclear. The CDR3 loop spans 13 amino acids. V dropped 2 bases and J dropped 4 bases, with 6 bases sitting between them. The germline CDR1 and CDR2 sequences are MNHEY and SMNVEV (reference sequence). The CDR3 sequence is CASSLVRNQPQHF. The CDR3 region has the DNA TGTGCCAGCAGTTTAGTTAGAAATCAGCCCCAGCATTTT.

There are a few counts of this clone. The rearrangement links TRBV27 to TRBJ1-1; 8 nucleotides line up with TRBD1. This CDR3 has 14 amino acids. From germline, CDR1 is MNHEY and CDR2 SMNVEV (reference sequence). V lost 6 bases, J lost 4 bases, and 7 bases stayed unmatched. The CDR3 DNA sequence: TGTGCCAGCAGCTTTCAGGGGGCGGCCACTGAAGCTTTCTTT. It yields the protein CASSFQGAATEAFF.

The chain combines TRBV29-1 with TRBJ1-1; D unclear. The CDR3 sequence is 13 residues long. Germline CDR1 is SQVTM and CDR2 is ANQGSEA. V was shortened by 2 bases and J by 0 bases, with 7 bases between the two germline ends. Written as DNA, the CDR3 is TGCAGCGTTGAAAAGCGGTTGAACACTGAAGCTTTCTTT. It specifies CSVEKRLNTEAFF.

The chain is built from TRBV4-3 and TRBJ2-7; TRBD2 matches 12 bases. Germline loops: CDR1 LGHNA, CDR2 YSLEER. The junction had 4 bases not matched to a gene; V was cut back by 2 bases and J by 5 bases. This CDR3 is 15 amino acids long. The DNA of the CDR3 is TGCGCCAGCAGCCAACGGACTAGCGGGACCCACGAGCAGTACTTC. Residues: CASSQRTSGTHEQYF.

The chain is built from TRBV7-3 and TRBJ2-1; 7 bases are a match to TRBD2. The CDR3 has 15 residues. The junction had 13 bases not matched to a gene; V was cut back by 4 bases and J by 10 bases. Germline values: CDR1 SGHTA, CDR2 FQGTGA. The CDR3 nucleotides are TGTGCCAGCAGCTCTGGCGGCGGGAGTGTGGGAGAGCAGTTCTTC. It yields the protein CASSSGGGSVGEQFF.

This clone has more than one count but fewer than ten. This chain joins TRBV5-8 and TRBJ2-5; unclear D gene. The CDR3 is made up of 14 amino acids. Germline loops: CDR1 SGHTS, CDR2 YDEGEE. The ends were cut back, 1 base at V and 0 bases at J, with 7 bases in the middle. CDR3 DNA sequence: TGTGCCAGCAGCTTGTTCAGGTACCAAGAGACCCAGTACTTC. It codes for CASSLFRYQETQYF.

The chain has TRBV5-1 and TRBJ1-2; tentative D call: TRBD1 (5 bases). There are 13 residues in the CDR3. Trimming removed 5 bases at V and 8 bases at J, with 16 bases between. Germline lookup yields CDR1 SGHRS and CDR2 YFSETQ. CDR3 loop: CASRPEGAGGYTF. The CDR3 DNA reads TGCGCCAGCAGACCCGAAGGGGCGGGGGGCTACACCTTC.

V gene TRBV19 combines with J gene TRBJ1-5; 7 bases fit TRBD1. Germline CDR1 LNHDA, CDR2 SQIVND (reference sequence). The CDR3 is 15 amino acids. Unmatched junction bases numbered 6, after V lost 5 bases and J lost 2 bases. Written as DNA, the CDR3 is TGTGCCAGTAGTGGACAGGCAGGCGGCAATCAGCCCCAGCATTTT. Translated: CASSGQAGGNQPQHF. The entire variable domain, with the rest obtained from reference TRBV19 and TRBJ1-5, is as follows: DGGITQSPKYLFRKEGQNVTLSCEQNLNHDAMYWYRQDPGQGLRLIYYSQIVNDFQKGDIAEGYSVSREKKESFPLTVTSAQKNPTAFYLCASSGQAGGNQPQHFGDGTRLSIL.

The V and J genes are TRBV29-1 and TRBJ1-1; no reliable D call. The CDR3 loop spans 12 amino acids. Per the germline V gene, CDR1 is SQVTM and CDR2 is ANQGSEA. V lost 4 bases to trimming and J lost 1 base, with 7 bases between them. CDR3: CSVGLSNTEAFF. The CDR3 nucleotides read TGCAGCGTTGGGCTGTCGAACACTGAAGCTTTCTTT. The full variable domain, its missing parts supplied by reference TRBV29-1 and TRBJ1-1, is SAVISQKPSRDICQRGTSLTIQCQVDSQVTMMFWYRQQPGQSLTLIATANQGSEATYESGFVIDKFPISRPNLTFSTLTVSNMSPEDSSIYLCSVGLSNTEAFFGQGTRLTVV.

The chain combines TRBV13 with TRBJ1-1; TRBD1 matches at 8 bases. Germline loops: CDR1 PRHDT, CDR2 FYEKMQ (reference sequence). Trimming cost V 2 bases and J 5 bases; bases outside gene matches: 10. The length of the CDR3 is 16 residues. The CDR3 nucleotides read TGTGCCAGCAGCTTACGGAGGGTTGACAGGGGTACTGAAGCTTTCTTT. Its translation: CASSLRRVDRGTEAFF.

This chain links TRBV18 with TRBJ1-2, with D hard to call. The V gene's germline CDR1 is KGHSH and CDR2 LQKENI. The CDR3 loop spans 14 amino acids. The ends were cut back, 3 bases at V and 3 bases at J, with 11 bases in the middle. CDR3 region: CASSPGSPHYGYTF. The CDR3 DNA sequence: TGTGCCAGCTCACCCGGGTCGCCACACTATGGCTACACCTTC.